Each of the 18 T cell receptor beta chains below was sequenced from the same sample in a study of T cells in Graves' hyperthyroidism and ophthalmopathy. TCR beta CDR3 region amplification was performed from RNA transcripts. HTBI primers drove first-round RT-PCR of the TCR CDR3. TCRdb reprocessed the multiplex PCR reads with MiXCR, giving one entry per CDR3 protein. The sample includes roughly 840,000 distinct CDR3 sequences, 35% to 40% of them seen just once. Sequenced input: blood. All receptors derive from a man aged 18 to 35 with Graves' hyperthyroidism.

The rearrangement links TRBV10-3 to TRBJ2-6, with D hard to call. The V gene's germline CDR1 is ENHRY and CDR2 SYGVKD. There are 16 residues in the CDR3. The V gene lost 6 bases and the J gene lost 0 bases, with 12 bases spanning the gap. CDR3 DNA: TGTGCCATCAGCAGTGAATGGGCCTCTGGGGCCAACGTCCTGACTTTC. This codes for CAISSEWASGANVLTF.

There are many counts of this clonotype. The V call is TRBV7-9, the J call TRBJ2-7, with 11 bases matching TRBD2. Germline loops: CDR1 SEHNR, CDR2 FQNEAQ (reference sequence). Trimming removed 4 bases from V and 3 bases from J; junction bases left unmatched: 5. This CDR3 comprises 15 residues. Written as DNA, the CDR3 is TGTGCCAGCAGCTATAGCGGGGGGGCCAACTACGAGCAGTACTTC. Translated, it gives CASSYSGGANYEQYF.

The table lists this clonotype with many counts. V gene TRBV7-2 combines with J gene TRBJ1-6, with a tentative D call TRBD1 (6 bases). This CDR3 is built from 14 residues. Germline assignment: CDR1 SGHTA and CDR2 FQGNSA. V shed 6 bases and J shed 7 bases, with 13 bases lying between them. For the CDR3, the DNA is TGTGCCAGCAGTATACAGGGATCGAATTCACCCCTCCACTTT. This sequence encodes CASSIQGSNSPLHF.

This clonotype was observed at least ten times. The CDR3, as DNA: TGTGCCACCACCCGACAGGGGATGAACACTGAAGCTTTCTTT. Amino acid sequence: CATTRQGMNTEAFF. The genes are TRBV15 and TRBJ1-1, with TRBD1 matching 8 bases. Losses at the gene ends were 7 bases for V and 0 bases for J; bases not matched to a gene: 4. There are 14 residues in the CDR3. The germline gives CDR1 LNHNV, CDR2 YYDKDF (reference sequence).

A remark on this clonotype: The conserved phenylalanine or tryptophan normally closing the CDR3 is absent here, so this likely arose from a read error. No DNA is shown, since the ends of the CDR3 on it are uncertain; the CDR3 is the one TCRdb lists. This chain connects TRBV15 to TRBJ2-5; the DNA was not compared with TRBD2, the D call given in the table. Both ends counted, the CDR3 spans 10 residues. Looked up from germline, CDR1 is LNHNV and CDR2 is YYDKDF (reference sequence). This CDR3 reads CATSRPERTS.

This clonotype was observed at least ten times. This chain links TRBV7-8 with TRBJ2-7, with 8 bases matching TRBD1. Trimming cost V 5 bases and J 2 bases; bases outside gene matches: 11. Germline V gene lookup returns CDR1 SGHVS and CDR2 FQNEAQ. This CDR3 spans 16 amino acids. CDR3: CASSLSQGARAYEQYF. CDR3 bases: TGTGCCAGCAGCCTCTCCCAGGGGGCGCGCGCCTACGAGCAGTACTTC.

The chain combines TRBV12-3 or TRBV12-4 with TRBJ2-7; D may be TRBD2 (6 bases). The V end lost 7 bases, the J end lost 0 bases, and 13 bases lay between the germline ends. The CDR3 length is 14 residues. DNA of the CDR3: TGTGCCAGCACCCCTAGCGCTTACTCCTACGAGCAGTACTTC. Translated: CASTPSAYSYEQYF.

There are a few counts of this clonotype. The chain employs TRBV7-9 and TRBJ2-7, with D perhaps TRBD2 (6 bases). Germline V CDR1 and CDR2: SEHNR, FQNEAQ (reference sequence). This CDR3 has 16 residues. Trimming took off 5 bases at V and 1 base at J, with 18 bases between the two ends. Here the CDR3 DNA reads TGTGCCAGCAGCGGACTCTCGGAGGGCCTATCCTACGAGCAGTACTTC. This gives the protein CASSGLSEGLSYEQYF.

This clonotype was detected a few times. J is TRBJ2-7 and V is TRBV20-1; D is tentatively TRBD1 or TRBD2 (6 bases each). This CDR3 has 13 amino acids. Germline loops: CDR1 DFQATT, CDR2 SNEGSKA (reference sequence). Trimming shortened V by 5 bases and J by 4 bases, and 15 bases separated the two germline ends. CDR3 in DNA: TGCAGTGCTGTACAGGGAGGAAAGTACGAGCAGTACTTC. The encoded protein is CSAVQGGKYEQYF.

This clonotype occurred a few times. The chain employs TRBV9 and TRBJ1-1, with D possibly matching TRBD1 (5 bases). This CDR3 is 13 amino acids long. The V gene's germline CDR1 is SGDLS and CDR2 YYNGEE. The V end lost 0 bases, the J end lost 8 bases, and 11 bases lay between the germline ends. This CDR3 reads CASSVGGGREAFF. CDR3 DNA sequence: TGTGCCAGCAGCGTAGGGGGCGGCCGGGAAGCTTTCTTT. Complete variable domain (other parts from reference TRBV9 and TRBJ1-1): DSGVTQTPKHLITATGQRVTLRCSPRSGDLSVYWYQQSLDQGLQFLIQYYNGEERAKGNILERFSAQQFPDLHSELNLSSLELGDSALYFCASSVGGGREAFFGQGTRLTVV.

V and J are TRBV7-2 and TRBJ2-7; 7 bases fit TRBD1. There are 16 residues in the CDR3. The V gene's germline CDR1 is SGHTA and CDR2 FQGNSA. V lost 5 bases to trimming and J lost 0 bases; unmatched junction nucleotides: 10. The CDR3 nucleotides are TGTGCCAGCAGCCCTCCGGGACAGCTTAGCTCCTACGAGCAGTACTTC. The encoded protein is CASSPPGQLSSYEQYF.

The chain's CDR3 is CSVQVDSNQPQHF. DNA for the CDR3: TGCAGCGTACAGGTGGATAGCAATCAGCCCCAGCATTTT. The V gene is TRBV29-1, the J gene TRBJ1-5; D possibly corresponds to TRBD1 (5 bases). Germline assignment: CDR1 SQVTM and CDR2 ANQGSEA. The V and J ends lost 6 bases and 0 bases respectively, with 9 bases between them. The CDR3 spans 13 residues.

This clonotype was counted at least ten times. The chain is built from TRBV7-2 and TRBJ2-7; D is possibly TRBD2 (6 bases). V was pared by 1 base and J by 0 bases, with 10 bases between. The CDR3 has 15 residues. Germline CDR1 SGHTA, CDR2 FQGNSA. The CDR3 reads CASSLVAGYSYEQYF. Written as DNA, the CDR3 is TGTGCCAGCAGCTTAGTTGCGGGGTACTCCTACGAGCAGTACTTC. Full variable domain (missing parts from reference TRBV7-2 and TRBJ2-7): GAGVSQSPSNKVTEKGKDVELRCDPISGHTALYWYRQSLGQGLEFLIYFQGNSAPDKSGLPSDRFSAERTGGSVSTLTIQRTQQEDSAVYLCASSLVAGYSYEQYFGPGTRLTVT.

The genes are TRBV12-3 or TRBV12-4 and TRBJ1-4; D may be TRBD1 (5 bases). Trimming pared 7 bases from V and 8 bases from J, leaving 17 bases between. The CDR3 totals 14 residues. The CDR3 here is CASTQGGTREKLFF. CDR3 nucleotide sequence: TGTGCCAGCACCCAGGGAGGGACCAGGGAAAAACTGTTTTTT.

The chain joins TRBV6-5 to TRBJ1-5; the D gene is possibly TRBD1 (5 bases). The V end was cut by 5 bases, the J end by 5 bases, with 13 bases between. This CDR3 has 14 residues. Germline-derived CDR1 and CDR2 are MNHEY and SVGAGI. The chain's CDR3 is CASSATGDYQPQHF. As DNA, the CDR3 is TGTGCCAGCAGTGCAACGGGGGACTATCAGCCCCAGCATTTT.

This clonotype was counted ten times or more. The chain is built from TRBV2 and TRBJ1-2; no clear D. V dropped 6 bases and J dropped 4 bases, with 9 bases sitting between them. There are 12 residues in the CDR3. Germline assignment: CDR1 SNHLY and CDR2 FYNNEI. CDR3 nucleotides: TGTGCCAGCAGGGATCGAGTCTATGGCTACACCTTC. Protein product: CASRDRVYGYTF.

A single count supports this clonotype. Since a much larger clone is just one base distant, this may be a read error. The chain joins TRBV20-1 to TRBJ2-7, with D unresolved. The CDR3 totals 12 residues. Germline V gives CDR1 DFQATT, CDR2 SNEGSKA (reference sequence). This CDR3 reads CSASVKGYGQYF. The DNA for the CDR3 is TGCAGTGCTAGCGTCAAGGGCTACGGGCAGTACTTC.

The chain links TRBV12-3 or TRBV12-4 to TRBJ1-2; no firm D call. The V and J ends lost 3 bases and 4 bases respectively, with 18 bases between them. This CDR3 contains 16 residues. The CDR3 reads CASSFNDNRVIYGYTF. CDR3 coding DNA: TGTGCCAGCAGTTTTAACGACAACCGGGTGATCTATGGCTACACCTTC.